Each of the 22 T cell receptor beta chains below was sequenced from the same sample in a study of T-cell memory formation after mild COVID-19. MiXCR was run by TCRdb on the 5' RACE reads, yielding one entry per CDR3 protein. The repertoire holds fewer than 550,000 distinct CDR3 sequences, around 20% seen once, with 7.5% to 9.5% in the top ten. The sequencing sample was made of PBMCs or a T cell subset sorted from them (not recorded which). These receptors all stem from an adult woman who had mild COVID-19 (a few samples of this study predate the infection). Cell type and time point are not known.

This chain joins TRBV24-1 and TRBJ2-2; 11 bases fit TRBD2. The V gene's germline CDR1 is KGHDR and CDR2 SFDVKD. CDR3 size: 16 residues. The V gene end was trimmed by 5 bases and the J gene end by 0 bases; junction bases not matched to a gene: 1. Here the CDR3 reads CATSASGRTNTGELFF. The CDR3 DNA reads as TGTGCCACCAGTGCTAGCGGGAGGACGAACACCGGGGAGCTGTTTTTT.

This clonotype turned up a few times. This chain connects TRBV7-2 to TRBJ2-7; D call uncertain. Trimming stripped 4 bases from V and 0 bases from J, with 13 bases between. The CDR3 contains 15 residues. CDR1 and CDR2 (germline): SGHTA, FQGNSA. CDR3 in amino acids: CASSSTWELSYEQYF. CDR3 nucleotide sequence: TGTGCCAGCAGCTCGACGTGGGAACTCTCCTACGAGCAGTACTTC.

The rearrangement joins TRBV9 to TRBJ2-1; 10 bases match TRBD1. The J segment lost 0 bases and the V segment lost 0 bases, leaving 6 bases of the junction unmatched. The CDR3 is 18 amino acids. Germline values: CDR1 SGDLS, CDR2 YYNGEE. CDR3 residues: CASSVGGDRGYSYNEQFF. The CDR3 region has the DNA TGTGCCAGCAGCGTAGGGGGGGACAGGGGCTACTCCTACAATGAGCAGTTCTTC.

CDR3 nucleotide sequence: TGTGCCAGCAGCCTACTCACAGGGTCTGAAGCTTTCTTT. Amino acid sequence: CASSLLTGSEAFF. V and J are TRBV7-3 and TRBJ1-1; D may be TRBD1 (6 bases). The CDR3 is made up of 13 amino acids. Trimming stripped 5 bases from V and 6 bases from J, with 13 bases between. Germline-derived CDR1 and CDR2 are SGHTA and FQGTGA.

The chain couples TRBV15 to TRBJ2-3; tentatively, D is TRBD2 (5 bases). V was trimmed by 2 bases and J by 1 base, leaving 16 bases between them. Germline CDR1 reads LNHNV; CDR2 reads YYDKDF (reference sequence). This CDR3 has 17 residues. The chain's CDR3 is CATSRSGSPYGTDTQYF. CDR3 coding DNA: TGTGCCACCAGCAGATCGGGGTCACCCTATGGCACAGATACGCAGTATTTT.

V usage is TRBV7-9 and J usage is TRBJ2-1; 10 bases agree with TRBD2. The ends lost 5 bases at V and 2 bases at J; junction bases unmatched: 6. This CDR3 spans 16 amino acids. Germline lookup yields CDR1 SEHNR and CDR2 FQNEAQ (reference sequence). The chain's CDR3 is CASSERTSGTYNEQFF. The CDR3 DNA follows: TGTGCCAGCAGCGAAAGGACTAGCGGCACCTACAATGAGCAGTTCTTC.

In its sample, this clonotype was seen a few times. This chain links TRBV12-3 or TRBV12-4 with TRBJ1-1; D ambiguous. The CDR3 consists of 12 residues. Trimming removed 6 bases from V and 0 bases from J, with 5 bases in between. As DNA, the CDR3 is TGTGCCAGCAGGGGTCTGAACACTGAAGCTTTCTTT. Translation: CASRGLNTEAFF.

This clonotype was detected only a few times. The rearrangement joins TRBV5-1 to TRBJ2-1; D is unclear. The V gene's germline CDR1 is SGHRS and CDR2 YFSETQ. This CDR3 has 14 amino acids. The germline V and J ends were trimmed by 0 bases and 3 bases, with 7 bases remaining between them. The CDR3 reads CASSLEVYYNEQFF. The CDR3 DNA sequence: TGCGCCAGCAGCTTGGAGGTCTACTACAATGAGCAGTTCTTC.

This clonotype has just a few counts. CDR3 DNA: TGTGCCAGCAGCCTATGGTGGGTTGGCACTGAAGCTTTCTTT. It codes for CASSLWWVGTEAFF. The rearrangement links TRBV7-2 to TRBJ1-1, with D unresolved. V dropped 5 bases and J dropped 4 bases, with 14 bases sitting between them. Germline CDR1 reads SGHTA; CDR2 reads FQGNSA. The CDR3 is made up of 14 amino acids.

The V call is TRBV7-6, the J call TRBJ2-3; 10 bases map to TRBD2. J gave up 6 bases and V 6 bases, and 6 bases lay outside the gene matches. This CDR3 is 14 amino acids long. The V gene's germline CDR1 is SGHVS and CDR2 FNYEAQ. The CDR3 DNA follows: TGTGCCAGCAGTCAGCGGGGGGGCATGGATACGCAGTATTTT. Its protein is CASSQRGGMDTQYF.

This clonotype has a handful of counts. The J gene is TRBJ1-1, the V gene TRBV5-1; D remains ambiguous. CDR1 SGHRS and CDR2 YFSETQ come from the germline V gene. Trimming shortened V by 0 bases and J by 4 bases, and 13 bases separated the two germline ends. This CDR3 is built from 15 residues. For the CDR3, the DNA is TGCGCCAGCAGCTTGGAAGGGATTAGTCGCACTGAAGCTTTCTTT. Amino acid sequence: CASSLEGISRTEAFF.

This clonotype appeared many times. V and J are TRBV5-1 and TRBJ2-7, with D possibly TRBD1 on 5 matching bases. Per the germline V gene, CDR1 is SGHRS and CDR2 is YFSETQ. V was trimmed by 7 bases and J by 2 bases, leaving 13 bases between them. The CDR3 is made up of 13 amino acids. The CDR3 region is CASQLPGTYEQYF. In DNA, the CDR3 is TGCGCCAGCCAGTTGCCAGGGACCTACGAGCAGTACTTC.

V usage is TRBV4-3 and J usage is TRBJ2-3, with 13 nucleotides matching TRBD2. CDR3 size: 16 residues. The ends lost 0 bases at V and 7 bases at J; junction bases unmatched: 4. Looked up from germline, CDR1 is LGHNA and CDR2 is YSLEER. The CDR3 DNA is TGCGCCAGCAGCCAAGATAAGGGACTAGCGGGACATACGCAGTATTTT. This codes for CASSQDKGLAGHTQYF.

This clonotype has just a few counts. V is TRBV27 and J is TRBJ2-2; D could derive from TRBD1 or TRBD2 (5 bases each). CDR3 length equals 16 residues. The V gene lost 0 bases and the J gene lost 6 bases, with 14 bases spanning the gap. Germline CDR1 and CDR2: MNHEY and SMNVEV (reference sequence). CDR3 DNA sequence: TGTGCCAGCAGTTTATCGGCCGGGGCTGCCGCCGGGGAGCTGTTTTTT. Protein product: CASSLSAGAAAGELFF.

The V gene is TRBV12-3 or TRBV12-4, the J gene TRBJ2-1; the D gene is possibly TRBD2 (5 bases). This CDR3 region has 12 residues. The V and J ends lost 6 bases and 7 bases respectively, with 10 bases between them. The CDR3 spells CASSNSGNEQFF. CDR3 DNA sequence: TGTGCCAGCAGCAATTCGGGAAATGAGCAGTTCTTC.

In this sample, this clonotype turned up many times. The chain's CDR3 is CASSVGRGGEKLFF. In DNA form, the CDR3 reads TGTGCCAGCAGCGTGGGACGGGGCGGTGAAAAACTGTTTTTT. The chain links TRBV9 to TRBJ1-4, with TRBD1 as a possible D gene (5 bases). V lost 2 bases to trimming and J lost 7 bases, with 12 bases between them. Germline loops: CDR1 SGDLS, CDR2 YYNGEE. This CDR3 spans 14 amino acids.

In its sample, this clonotype was seen a few times. The J gene is TRBJ2-7, the V gene TRBV29-1; D unclear. Per germline, CDR1 SQVTM and CDR2 ANQGSEA. V was trimmed by 2 bases and J by 0 bases, leaving 11 bases between them. This CDR3 is built from 14 residues. CDR3 DNA sequence: TGCAGCGTTGAATTGGATAGATTCTCCTACGAGCAGTACTTC. Residues: CSVELDRFSYEQYF.

This clonotype was counted only a few times. J is TRBJ1-2 and V is TRBV28; D not resolved. The germline V gene encodes CDR1 MDHEN and CDR2 SYDVKM. The CDR3 extends over 13 amino acids. The ends were cut back, 2 bases at V and 0 bases at J, with 4 bases in the middle. CDR3 residues: CASSLKANYGYTF. Here the CDR3 DNA reads TGTGCCAGCAGTTTAAAGGCTAACTATGGCTACACCTTC.

The V call is TRBV5-6, the J call TRBJ2-7, with 7 bases aligning to TRBD2. CDR1 SGHDT and CDR2 YYEEEE come from the germline V gene. V dropped 2 bases and J dropped 5; count of bases not matched to a gene: 7. CDR3 length equals 14 residues. This chain's CDR3 is CASSFSGTINEQYF. Here the CDR3 DNA reads TGTGCCAGCAGCTTTTCCGGGACTATAAACGAGCAGTACTTC.

The chain is built from TRBV12-3 or TRBV12-4 and TRBJ2-1; 8 bases align to TRBD2. The CDR3 extends over 13 amino acids. V lost 6 bases to trimming and J lost 9 bases; unmatched junction nucleotides: 7. The DNA of the CDR3 is TGTGCCAGCAGCTACGCGGGGGGCAGTGAGCAGTTCTTC. Amino acid sequence: CASSYAGGSEQFF.

The sample holds many counts of this clonotype. This chain connects TRBV18 to TRBJ2-3; D not resolved. CDR3 length: 13 amino acids. The V end lost 8 bases, the J end lost 0 bases, and 9 bases lay between the germline ends. Germline V CDR1 and CDR2: KGHSH, LQKENI. As DNA, the CDR3 is TGTGCCAGCAGCCCCACTAGCACAGATACGCAGTATTTT. This encodes CASSPTSTDTQYF.

This clonotype was counted between two and nine times. The chain uses TRBV29-1 and TRBJ2-2, with D possibly matching TRBD2 (6 bases). Germline V gene lookup returns CDR1 SQVTM and CDR2 ANQGSEA. V gave up 7 bases and J gave up 4 bases, with 16 bases separating them. This CDR3 spans 14 amino acids. The CDR3 sequence: CSAGTPGGTGELFF. CDR3 nucleotide sequence: TGCAGCGCCGGGACCCCCGGGGGCACCGGGGAGCTGTTTTTT.